The 17 T cell receptor beta chains below were found in one sample sequenced in a study of Tregs in tolerant kidney transplant recipients. Repertoires were generated with immunoSEQ multiplex PCR, while TCRdb's copy carries only in-frame clones and drops some. In all, the sample yields under 55,000 clones. The sample was CD4+ T cells from blood, taken before the transplant. Source of these receptors: a human donor who received a combined kidney and bone marrow transplant.

A remark on this clone: The CDR3 end falls 3 residues outside the read, so it is completed with the germline J gene. This chain joins TRBV19 and TRBJ2-2, with 9 bases matching TRBD2. Germline loops: CDR1 LNHDA, CDR2 SQIVND (reference sequence). Trimming at V came to 4 bases and at J to 4 bases, leaving 7 bases not matched to a gene. The CDR3 contains 16 residues. This CDR3 is CASSRLAGELTGELFF. CDR3 bases read: TGTGCCAGTAGTAGATTAGCGGGAGAGCTCACCGGGGAG.

Worth noting for this clone: The read gets to within 3 residues of the CDR3 end, and the germline J gene fills in the rest. The J gene is TRBJ1-1, the V gene TRBV5-1; D perhaps matches TRBD1 (6 bases). V lost 0 bases to trimming and J lost 3 bases, with 9 bases between them. CDR1 is SGHRS and CDR2 is YFSETQ in the germline V gene. The CDR3 consists of 14 residues. The CDR3 bases that were read are TGCGCCAGCAGCTTGGTGGGGGCTGACACTGAA. It yields the protein CASSLVGADTE. The CDR3 in its entirety is CASSLVGADTEAFF. Full variable domain (remainder filled in from reference TRBV5-1 and TRBJ1-1): KAGVTQTPRYLIKTRGQQVTLSCSPISGHRSVSWYQQTPGQGLQFLFEYFSETQRNKGNFPGRFSGRQFSNSRSEMNVSTLELGDSALYLCASSLVGADTEAFFGQGTRLTVV.

For this clone: Read data end 3 residues before the CDR3 end; the end is taken from the germline J gene. The V gene is TRBV5-5, the J gene TRBJ1-2; 8 bases align to TRBD1. V shed 2 bases, J shed 6 bases, and the junction held 6 bases outside the gene matches. The germline V gene encodes CDR1 SGHKS and CDR2 YYEKEE (reference sequence). The CDR3 runs 14 residues. The covered CDR3 bases are TGTGCCAGCAGCTTACCAGGGGGCAAGGATGGC. This translates into CASSLPGGKDG. Given in full, the CDR3 is CASSLPGGKDGYTF.

A note on this clone: The read ends 3 residues shy of where the CDR3 ends; the end is completed using the germline J gene. V is TRBV5-1 and J is TRBJ2-3; no clear D gene. V was cut by 0 bases and J by 0 bases, with 8 bases left in between. The CDR3 is 15 amino acids. Germline assignment: CDR1 SGHRS and CDR2 YFSETQ. The part of the CDR3 DNA that was read is TGCGCCAGCAGCTTGGATCCCTCTAGCACAGATACG. This translates into CASSLDPSSTDT. The whole CDR3 sequence is CASSLDPSSTDTQYF.

The CDR3 spells CASSSRTSPAGELFF. The sequenced part of the CDR3 DNA is TGTGCCAGCAGCTCCAGGACTAGCCCGGCCGGGGAG. The V call is TRBV5-5, the J call TRBJ2-2; TRBD2 matches 8 bases. The observed sequence ends 3 residues before the CDR3 terminus, with the missing tail filled in from the germline J gene. The germline V gene has CDR1 SGHKS and CDR2 YYEKEE (reference sequence). The CDR3 has 15 amino acids. The trim removed 3 bases at V and 6 bases at J, leaving 7 bases unmatched.

As concerns this clone: The CDR3 extends 3 residues past the end of the read, so its final part is completed from the germline J gene. The chain has TRBV29-1 and TRBJ1-1; D is undetermined. Trimming removed 7 bases at V and 0 bases at J, with 12 bases between. Germline V gene sequence: CDR1 SQVTM, CDR2 ANQGSEA. CDR3 length: 13 residues. CDR3 bases read: TGCAGCGGGACCGGGGTTATGAACACTGAA. Translated: CSGTGVMNTE. The whole CDR3 sequence is CSGTGVMNTEAFF.

Comments on this clone: The CDR3 goes on 3 residues after the read ends, and that part is filled in from the germline J gene. The V gene is TRBV2, the J gene TRBJ2-7, with D maybe TRBD1 (5 bases). Germline CDR1 SNHLY, CDR2 FYNNEI. This CDR3 is 15 amino acids long. V lost 1 base to trimming and J lost 0 bases, with 10 bases between them. CDR3 DNA (partial): TGTGCCAGCAGTGAAGGGGGCTCACGCTCCTACGAG. Translating it yields CASSEGGSRSYE. The full-length CDR3 reads as CASSEGGSRSYEQYF.

Comments on this clone: Read coverage stops 3 residues before the CDR3 terminus; the germline J gene supplies the remainder. The rearrangement links TRBV4-1 to TRBJ2-2, with unresolved D. CDR1 and CDR2 (germline): MGHRA, YSYEKL. This CDR3 contains 15 residues. V lost 0 bases to trimming and J lost 6 bases, with 11 bases between them. CDR3 bases read: TGCGCCAGCAGCCAAGATTGGAGCAGCGCCGGGGAG. As protein: CASSQDWSSAGE. The full CDR3 sequence reads CASSQDWSSAGELFF.

Worth noting for this clone: The CDR3 is cut off 3 residues early in the read; its end comes from the germline J gene. The rearrangement joins TRBV11-3 to TRBJ1-1; TRBD1 matches 7 bases. Germline V gene sequence: CDR1 SGHNT, CDR2 YENEEA. This CDR3 is 15 amino acids long. The V segment lost 0 bases and the J segment 1 base; nucleotides outside the gene matches: 2. The CDR3 loop is CASSLDSGGNTEAFF. The sequenced CDR3 bases are TGTGCCAGCAGCTTAGATTCAGGGGGGAACACTGAA.

For this clone: The read ends 3 residues shy of where the CDR3 ends; the end is completed using the germline J gene. The genes are TRBV5-6 and TRBJ2-7; D is possibly TRBD1 (6 bases). The CDR3 loop spans 13 amino acids. Germline CDR1 SGHDT, CDR2 YYEEEE. Deletions cut 7 bases from V and 5 bases from J, with 16 bases between. The CDR3 bases that were read are TGTGCCAGCGGAGACAGGTCGGGCGACGAG. It encodes CASGDRSGDE. The entire CDR3 is CASGDRSGDEQYF.

About this clone: The read is 3 residues too short to cover the CDR3 end, so that end is filled in from the germline J gene. The chain joins TRBV11-3 to TRBJ2-1; D possibly corresponds to TRBD1 (5 bases). The CDR3 runs 15 residues. Germline CDR1 and CDR2: SGHNT and YENEEA. The germline V and J ends were trimmed by 1 base and 5 bases, with 12 bases remaining between them. The sequenced part of the CDR3 DNA is TGTGCCAGCAGCTTAGGAACGAGGACACACAATGAG. Its protein product is CASSLGTRTHNE. In full, the CDR3 reads CASSLGTRTHNEQFF.

On this clone: Coverage ceases 3 residues before the CDR3 finishes, and the germline J gene fills in the end. The chain employs TRBV7-2 and TRBJ2-7; D uncertain. Trimming stripped 2 bases from V and 4 bases from J, with 12 bases between. Germline CDR1 is SGHTA and CDR2 is FQGNSA. This CDR3 region has 14 residues. CDR3 protein: CASSLSSAGYEQYF. The part of the CDR3 DNA that was read is TGTGCCAGCAGCTTATCCAGCGCTGGTTACGAG.

Details on this clone: The read halts 3 residues ahead of the CDR3 end, with the missing end drawn from the germline J gene. This chain connects TRBV18 to TRBJ1-1; TRBD1 agrees at 8 bases. The CDR3 contains 15 residues. CDR1 and CDR2 from the germline V gene are KGHSH and LQKENI. CDR3: CASSPPGGQGAEAFF. The DNA read from the CDR3 is TGTGCCAGCTCACCGCCAGGTGGGCAGGGGGCCGAA.

On this clone itself: From the germline J gene comes the end of the CDR3, since the read stops 3 residues before it. This rearrangement joins TRBV20-1 to TRBJ2-2; D possibly corresponds to TRBD1 (6 bases). The CDR3 is made up of 14 amino acids. With 3 bases removed from V and 1 base from J, the gap between germline ends came to 9 bases. The V gene's germline CDR1 is DFQATT and CDR2 SNEGSKA (reference sequence). CDR3 DNA (partial): TGCAGTGCTAGGGCGACAGGGAACACCGGGGAG. The encoded protein is CSARATGNTGE. The entire CDR3 sequence reads CSARATGNTGELFF.

With respect to this clone: Read coverage stops 3 residues before the CDR3 terminus; the germline J gene supplies the remainder. The J gene is TRBJ1-3, the V gene TRBV19, with no clear D. Germline assignment: CDR1 LNHDA and CDR2 SQIVND (reference sequence). The CDR3 is 13 amino acids. The CDR3 DNA, read in part, is TGTGGAGCAGGCACCCTTTCTGGAAACACC. As protein: CGAGTLSGNT. The whole CDR3 sequence reads CGAGTLSGNTIYF.

For this clone: The read gets to within 3 residues of the CDR3 end, and the germline J gene fills in the rest. The J gene is TRBJ1-1, the V gene TRBV2; D perhaps matches TRBD1 (5 bases). The CDR3 runs 13 residues. Looked up from germline, CDR1 is SNHLY and CDR2 is FYNNEI. The chain's CDR3 is CVTRRGLDTEAFF. The covered CDR3 bases are TGTGTCACGAGGAGGGGTCTGGACACTGAA.

As to this clone: The CDR3 goes on 3 residues after the read ends, and that part is filled in from the germline J gene. V is TRBV19 and J is TRBJ1-5; D is unclear. Trimming took off 8 bases at V and 4 bases at J, with 9 bases between the two ends. CDR1 is LNHDA, CDR2 SQIVND, per germline (reference sequence). This CDR3 region has 12 residues. The CDR3: CASSYYNQPQHF. The sequenced part of the CDR3 DNA is TGTGCCAGTTCGTACTATAATCAGCCC.